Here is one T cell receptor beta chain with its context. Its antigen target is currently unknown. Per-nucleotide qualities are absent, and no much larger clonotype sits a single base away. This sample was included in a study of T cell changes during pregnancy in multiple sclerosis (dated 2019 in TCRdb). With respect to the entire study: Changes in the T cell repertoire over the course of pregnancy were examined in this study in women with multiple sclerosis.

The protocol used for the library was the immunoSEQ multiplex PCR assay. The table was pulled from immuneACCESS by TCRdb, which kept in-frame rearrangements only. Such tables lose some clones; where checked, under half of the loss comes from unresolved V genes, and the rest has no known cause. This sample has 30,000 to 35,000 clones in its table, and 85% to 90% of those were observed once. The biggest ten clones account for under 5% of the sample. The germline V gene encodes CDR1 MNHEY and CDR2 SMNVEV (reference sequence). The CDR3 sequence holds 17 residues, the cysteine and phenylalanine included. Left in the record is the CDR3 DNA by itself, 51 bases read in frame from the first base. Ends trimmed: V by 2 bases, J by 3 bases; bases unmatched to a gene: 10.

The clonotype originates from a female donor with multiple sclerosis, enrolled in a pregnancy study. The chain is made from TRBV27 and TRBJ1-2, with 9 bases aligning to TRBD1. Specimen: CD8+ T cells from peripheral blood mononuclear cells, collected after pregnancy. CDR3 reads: CASSLNPGQGAYYGYTF. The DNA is TGTGCCAGCAGTTTAAACCCGGGACAGGGCGCTTACTATGGCTACACCTTC.